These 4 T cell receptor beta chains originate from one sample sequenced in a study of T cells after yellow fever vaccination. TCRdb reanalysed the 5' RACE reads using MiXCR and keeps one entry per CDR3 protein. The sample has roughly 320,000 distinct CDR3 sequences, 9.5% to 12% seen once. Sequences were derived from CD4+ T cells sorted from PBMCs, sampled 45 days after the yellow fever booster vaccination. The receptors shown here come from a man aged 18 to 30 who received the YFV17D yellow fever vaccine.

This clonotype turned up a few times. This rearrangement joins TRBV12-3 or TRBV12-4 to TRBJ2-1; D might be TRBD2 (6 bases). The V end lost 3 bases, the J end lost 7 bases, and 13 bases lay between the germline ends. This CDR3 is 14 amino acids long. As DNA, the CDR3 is TGTGCCAGCAGTTTCCTAGCGTTGGGGAATGAGCAGTTCTTC. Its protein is CASSFLALGNEQFF.

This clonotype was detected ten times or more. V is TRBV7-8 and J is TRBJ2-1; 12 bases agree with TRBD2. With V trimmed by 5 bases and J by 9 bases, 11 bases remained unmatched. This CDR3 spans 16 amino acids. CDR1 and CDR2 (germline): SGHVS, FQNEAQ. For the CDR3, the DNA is TGTGCCAGCAGCCCCACCCGACTAGCGGGGGAGGTTGAGCAGTTCTTC. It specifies CASSPTRLAGEVEQFF.

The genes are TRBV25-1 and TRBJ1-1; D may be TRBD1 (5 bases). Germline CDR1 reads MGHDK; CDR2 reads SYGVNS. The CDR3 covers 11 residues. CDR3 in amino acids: CATTENTEAFF. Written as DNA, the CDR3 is TGTGCTACGACAGAAAACACTGAAGCTTTCTTT.

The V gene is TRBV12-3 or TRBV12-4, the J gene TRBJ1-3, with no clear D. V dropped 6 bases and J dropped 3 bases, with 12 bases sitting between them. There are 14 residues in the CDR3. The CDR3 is CASSPVAHGNTIYF. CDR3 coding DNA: TGTGCCAGCAGCCCGGTGGCCCATGGAAACACCATATATTTT.